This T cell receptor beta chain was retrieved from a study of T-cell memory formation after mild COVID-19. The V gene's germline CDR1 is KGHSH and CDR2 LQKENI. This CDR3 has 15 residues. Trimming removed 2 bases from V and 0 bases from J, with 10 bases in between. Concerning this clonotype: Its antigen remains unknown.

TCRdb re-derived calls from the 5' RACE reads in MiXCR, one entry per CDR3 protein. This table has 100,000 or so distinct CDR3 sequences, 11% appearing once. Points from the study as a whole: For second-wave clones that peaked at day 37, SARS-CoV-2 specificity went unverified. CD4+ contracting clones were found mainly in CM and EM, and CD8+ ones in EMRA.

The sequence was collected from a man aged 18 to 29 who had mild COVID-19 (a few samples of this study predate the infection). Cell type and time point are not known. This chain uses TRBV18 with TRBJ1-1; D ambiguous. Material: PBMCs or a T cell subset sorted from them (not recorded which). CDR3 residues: CASSPSPEMNTEAFF. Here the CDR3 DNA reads TGTGCCAGCTCACCAAGCCCAGAGATGAACACTGAAGCTTTCTTT. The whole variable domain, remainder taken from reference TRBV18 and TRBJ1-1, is NAGVMQNPRHLVRRRGQEARLRCSPMKGHSHVYWYRQLPEEGLKFMVYLQKENIIDESGMPKERFSAEFPKEGPSILRIQQVVRGDSAAYFCASSPSPEMNTEAFFGQGTRLTVV.